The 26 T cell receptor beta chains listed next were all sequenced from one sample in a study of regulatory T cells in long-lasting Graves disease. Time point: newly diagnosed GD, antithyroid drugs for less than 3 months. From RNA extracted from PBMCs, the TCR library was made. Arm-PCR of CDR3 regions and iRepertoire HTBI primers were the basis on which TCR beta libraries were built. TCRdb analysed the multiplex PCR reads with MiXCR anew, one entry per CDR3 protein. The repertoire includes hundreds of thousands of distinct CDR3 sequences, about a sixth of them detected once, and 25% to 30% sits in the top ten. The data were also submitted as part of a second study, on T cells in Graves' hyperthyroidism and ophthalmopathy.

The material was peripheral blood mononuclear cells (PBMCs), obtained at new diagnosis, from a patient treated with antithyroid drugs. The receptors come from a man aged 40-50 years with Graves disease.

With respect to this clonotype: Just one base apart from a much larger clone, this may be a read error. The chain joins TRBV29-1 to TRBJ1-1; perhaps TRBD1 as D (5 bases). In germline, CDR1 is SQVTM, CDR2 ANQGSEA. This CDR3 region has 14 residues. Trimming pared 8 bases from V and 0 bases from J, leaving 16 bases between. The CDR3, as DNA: TGCAGCATTGTACGGGGGGGTGTGAACACTGAAGCTTTCTTT. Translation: CSIVRGGVNTEAFF.

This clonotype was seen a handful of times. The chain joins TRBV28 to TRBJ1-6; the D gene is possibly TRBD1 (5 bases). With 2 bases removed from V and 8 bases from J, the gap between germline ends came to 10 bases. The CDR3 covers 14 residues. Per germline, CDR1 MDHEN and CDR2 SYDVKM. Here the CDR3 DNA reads TGTGCCAGCAGTTTAAGACAGTTCGATTCACCCCTCCACTTT. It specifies CASSLRQFDSPLHF.

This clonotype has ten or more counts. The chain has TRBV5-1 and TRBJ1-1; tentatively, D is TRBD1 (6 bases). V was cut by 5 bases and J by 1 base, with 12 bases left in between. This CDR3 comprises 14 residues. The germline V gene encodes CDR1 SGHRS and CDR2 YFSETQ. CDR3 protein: CASSRQVKNTEAFF. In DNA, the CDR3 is TGCGCCAGCAGTAGACAGGTAAAGAACACTGAAGCTTTCTTT.

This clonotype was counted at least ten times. The CDR3 region is CSARRTGMETEAFF. CDR3 in DNA: TGCAGTGCTAGGAGGACAGGGATGGAAACTGAAGCTTTCTTT. The rearrangement uses TRBV20-1 and TRBJ1-1, with 8 bases fitting TRBD1. CDR1 and CDR2 from the germline V gene are DFQATT and SNEGSKA (reference sequence). The V gene end was trimmed by 3 bases and the J gene end by 5 bases; junction bases not matched to a gene: 8. The CDR3 runs 14 residues.

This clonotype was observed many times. The CDR3 nucleotides read TGTGCCTGGAGTCTGTACGGGGGGGCCGCCTACGAGCAGTACTTC. Protein sequence: CAWSLYGGAAYEQYF. The gene calls are TRBV30 and TRBJ2-7; the match to TRBD2 covers 8 bases. Trimming at V came to 2 bases and at J to 2 bases, leaving 8 bases not matched to a gene. CDR3 length: 15 amino acids. Germline CDR1 GTSNPN, CDR2 SVGIG (reference sequence).

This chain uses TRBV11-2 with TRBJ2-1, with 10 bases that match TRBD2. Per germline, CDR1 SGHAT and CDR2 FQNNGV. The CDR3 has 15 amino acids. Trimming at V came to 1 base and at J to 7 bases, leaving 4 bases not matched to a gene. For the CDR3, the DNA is TGTGCCAGCAGCTTAGTAGCGGGGGGATCGAATGAGCAGTTCTTC. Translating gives CASSLVAGGSNEQFF.

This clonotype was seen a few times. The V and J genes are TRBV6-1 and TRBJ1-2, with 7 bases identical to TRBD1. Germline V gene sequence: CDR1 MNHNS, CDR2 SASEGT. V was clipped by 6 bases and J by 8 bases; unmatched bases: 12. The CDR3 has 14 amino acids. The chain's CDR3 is CASRPGQAAGGYTF. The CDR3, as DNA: TGTGCCAGCAGACCTGGACAGGCCGCGGGGGGCTACACCTTC.

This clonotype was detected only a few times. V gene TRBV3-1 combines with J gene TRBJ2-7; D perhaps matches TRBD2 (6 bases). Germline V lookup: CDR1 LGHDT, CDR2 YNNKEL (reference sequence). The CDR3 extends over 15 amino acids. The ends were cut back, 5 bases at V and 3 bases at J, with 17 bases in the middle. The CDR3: CASSAEHRGYYEQYF. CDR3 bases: TGTGCCAGCAGCGCCGAGCACCGGGGGTACTACGAGCAGTACTTC.

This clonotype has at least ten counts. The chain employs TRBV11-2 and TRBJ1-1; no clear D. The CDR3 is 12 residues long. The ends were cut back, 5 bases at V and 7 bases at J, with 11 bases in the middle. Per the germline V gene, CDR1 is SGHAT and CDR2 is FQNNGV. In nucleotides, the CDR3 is TGTGCCAGCAGCCCCCAGGCGAGTGAAGCTTTCTTT. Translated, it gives CASSPQASEAFF.

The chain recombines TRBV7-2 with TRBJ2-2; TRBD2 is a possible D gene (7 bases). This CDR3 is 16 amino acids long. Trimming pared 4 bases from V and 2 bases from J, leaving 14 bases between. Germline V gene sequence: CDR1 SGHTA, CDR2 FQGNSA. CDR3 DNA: TGTGCCAGCAGCTATTGGGGGGGCGGCAACACCGGGGAGCTGTTTTTT. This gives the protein CASSYWGGGNTGELFF.

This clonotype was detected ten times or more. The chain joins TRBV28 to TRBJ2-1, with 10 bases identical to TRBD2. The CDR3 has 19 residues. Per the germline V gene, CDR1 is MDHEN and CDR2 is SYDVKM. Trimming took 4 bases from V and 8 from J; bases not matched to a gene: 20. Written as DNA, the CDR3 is TGTGCCAGCAGTTCCCCGGAACTAGCGGGATCTGTTATCGGCTATGAGCAGTTCTTC. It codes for CASSSPELAGSVIGYEQFF.

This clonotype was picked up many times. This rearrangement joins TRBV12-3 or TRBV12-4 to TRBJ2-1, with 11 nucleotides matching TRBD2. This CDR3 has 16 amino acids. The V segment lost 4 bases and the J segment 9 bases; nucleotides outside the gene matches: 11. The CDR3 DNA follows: TGTGCCAGCAGTTGGGCTAGCGGGGGGAACGGTGGTGAGCAGTTCTTC. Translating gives CASSWASGGNGGEQFF.

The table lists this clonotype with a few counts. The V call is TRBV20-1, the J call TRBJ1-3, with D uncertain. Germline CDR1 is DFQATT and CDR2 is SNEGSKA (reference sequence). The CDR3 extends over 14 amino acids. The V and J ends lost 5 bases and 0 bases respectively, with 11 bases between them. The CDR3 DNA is TGCAGTGCTGGCGGATCACACTCTGGAAACACCATATATTTT. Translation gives CSAGGSHSGNTIYF.

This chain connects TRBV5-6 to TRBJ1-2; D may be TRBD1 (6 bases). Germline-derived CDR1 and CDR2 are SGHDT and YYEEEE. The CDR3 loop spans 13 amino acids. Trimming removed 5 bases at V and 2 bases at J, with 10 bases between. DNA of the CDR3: TGTGCCAGCAGACGTGGACAGAACTATGGCTACACCTTC. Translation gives CASRRGQNYGYTF. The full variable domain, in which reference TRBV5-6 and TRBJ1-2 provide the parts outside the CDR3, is DAGVTQSPTHLIKTRGQQVTLRCSPKSGHDTVSWYQQALGQGPQFIFQYYEEEERQRGNFPDRFSGHQFPNYSSELNVNALLLGDSALYLCASRRGQNYGYTFGSGTRLTVV.

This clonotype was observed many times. The CDR3 loop reads CASSPSRQETQYF. CDR3 nucleotides: TGTGCCAGCAGCCCCAGTAGACAAGAGACCCAGTACTTC. J is TRBJ2-5 and V is TRBV9; D call uncertain. Germline-derived CDR1 and CDR2 are SGDLS and YYNGEE. This CDR3 is built from 13 residues. V was clipped by 4 bases and J by 2 bases, with 9 bases between them.

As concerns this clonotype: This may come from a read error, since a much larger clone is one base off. CDR3 in amino acids: CTSSYRAGTDNQPQHF. The DNA of the CDR3 is TGTACCAGCAGTTACAGAGCAGGGACTGACAATCAGCCCCAGCATTTT. The chain combines TRBV6-5 with TRBJ1-5, with D tentatively TRBD1 (5 bases). This CDR3 contains 16 residues. Germline values: CDR1 MNHEY, CDR2 SVGAGI.

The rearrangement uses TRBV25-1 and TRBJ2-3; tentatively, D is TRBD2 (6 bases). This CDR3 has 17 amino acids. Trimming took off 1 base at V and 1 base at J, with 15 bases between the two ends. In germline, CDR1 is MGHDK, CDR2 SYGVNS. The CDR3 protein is CASSESWASEGTDTQYF. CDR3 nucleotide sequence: TGTGCCAGCAGTGAATCCTGGGCTAGCGAGGGCACAGATACGCAGTATTTT.

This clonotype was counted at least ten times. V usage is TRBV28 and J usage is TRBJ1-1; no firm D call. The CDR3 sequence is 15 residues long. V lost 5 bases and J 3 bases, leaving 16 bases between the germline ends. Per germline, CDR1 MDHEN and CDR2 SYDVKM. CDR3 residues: CASSPMFSPDTEAFF. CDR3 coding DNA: TGTGCCAGCAGTCCGATGTTTTCTCCGGACACTGAAGCTTTCTTT. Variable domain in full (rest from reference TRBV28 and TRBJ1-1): DVKVTQSSRYLVKRTGEKVFLECVQDMDHENMFWYRQDPGLGLRLIYFSYDVKMKEKGDIPEGYSVSREKKERFSLILESASTNQTSMYLCASSPMFSPDTEAFFGQGTRLTVV.

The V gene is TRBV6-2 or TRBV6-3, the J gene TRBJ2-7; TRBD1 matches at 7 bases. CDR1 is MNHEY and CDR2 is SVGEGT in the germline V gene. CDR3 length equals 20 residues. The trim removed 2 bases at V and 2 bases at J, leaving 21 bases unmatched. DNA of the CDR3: TGTGCCAGCAGTTACATTCCGGGACAGCCCATACCGCGACGGACCTACGAGCAGTACTTC. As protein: CASSYIPGQPIPRRTYEQYF.

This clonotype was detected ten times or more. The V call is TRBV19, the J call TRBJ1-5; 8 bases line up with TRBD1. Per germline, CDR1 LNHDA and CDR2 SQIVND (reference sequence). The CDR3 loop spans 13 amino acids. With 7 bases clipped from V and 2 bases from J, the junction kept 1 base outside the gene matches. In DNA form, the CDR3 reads TGTGCCAGTAAGGACAGGGGCAATCAGCCCCAGCATTTT. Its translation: CASKDRGNQPQHF. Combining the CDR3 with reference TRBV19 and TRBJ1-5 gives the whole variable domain DGGITQSPKYLFRKEGQNVTLSCEQNLNHDAMYWYRQDPGQGLRLIYYSQIVNDFQKGDIAEGYSVSREKKESFPLTVTSAQKNPTAFYLCASKDRGNQPQHFGDGTRLSIL.

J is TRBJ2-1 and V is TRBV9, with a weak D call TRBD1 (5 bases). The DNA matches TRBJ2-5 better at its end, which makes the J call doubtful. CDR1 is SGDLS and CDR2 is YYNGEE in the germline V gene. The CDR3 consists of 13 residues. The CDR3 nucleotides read TGTGCCAGCAGCGGACAGCTCGAAGAGACCCAGTACTTC. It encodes CASSGQLEETQYF.

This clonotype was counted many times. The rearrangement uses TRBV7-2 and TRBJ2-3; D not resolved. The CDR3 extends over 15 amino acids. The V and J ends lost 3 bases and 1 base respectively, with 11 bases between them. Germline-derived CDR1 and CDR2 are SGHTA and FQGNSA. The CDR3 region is CASSFPVSRTDTQYF. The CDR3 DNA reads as TGTGCCAGCAGCTTCCCAGTTTCACGCACAGATACGCAGTATTTT.

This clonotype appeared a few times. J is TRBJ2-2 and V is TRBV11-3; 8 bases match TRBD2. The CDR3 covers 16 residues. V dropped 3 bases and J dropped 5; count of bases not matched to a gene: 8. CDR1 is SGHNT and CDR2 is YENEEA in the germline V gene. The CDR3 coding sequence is TGTGCCAGCAGCTTCTTGCGGGGGGAAGAGACCGGGGAGCTGTTTTTT. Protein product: CASSFLRGEETGELFF.

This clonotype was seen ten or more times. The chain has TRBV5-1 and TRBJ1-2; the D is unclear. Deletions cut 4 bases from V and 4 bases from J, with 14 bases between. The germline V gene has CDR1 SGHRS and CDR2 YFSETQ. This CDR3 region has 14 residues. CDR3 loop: CASSRGGEIYGYTF. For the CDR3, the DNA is TGCGCCAGCAGCCGAGGCGGGGAAATCTATGGCTACACCTTC.

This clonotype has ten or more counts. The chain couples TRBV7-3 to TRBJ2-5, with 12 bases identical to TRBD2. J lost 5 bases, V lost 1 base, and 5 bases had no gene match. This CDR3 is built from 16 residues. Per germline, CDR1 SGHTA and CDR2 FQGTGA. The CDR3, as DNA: TGTGCCAGCAGCTTAATGGCTAGCGGGGGGGCTGAGACCCAGTACTTC. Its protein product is CASSLMASGGAETQYF.

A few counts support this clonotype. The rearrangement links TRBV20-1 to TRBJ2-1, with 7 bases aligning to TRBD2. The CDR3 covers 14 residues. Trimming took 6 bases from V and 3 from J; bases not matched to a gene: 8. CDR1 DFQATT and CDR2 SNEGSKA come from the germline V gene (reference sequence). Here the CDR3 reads CSAHGRGFYNEQFF. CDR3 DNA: TGCAGTGCCCACGGGCGGGGGTTCTACAATGAGCAGTTCTTC.